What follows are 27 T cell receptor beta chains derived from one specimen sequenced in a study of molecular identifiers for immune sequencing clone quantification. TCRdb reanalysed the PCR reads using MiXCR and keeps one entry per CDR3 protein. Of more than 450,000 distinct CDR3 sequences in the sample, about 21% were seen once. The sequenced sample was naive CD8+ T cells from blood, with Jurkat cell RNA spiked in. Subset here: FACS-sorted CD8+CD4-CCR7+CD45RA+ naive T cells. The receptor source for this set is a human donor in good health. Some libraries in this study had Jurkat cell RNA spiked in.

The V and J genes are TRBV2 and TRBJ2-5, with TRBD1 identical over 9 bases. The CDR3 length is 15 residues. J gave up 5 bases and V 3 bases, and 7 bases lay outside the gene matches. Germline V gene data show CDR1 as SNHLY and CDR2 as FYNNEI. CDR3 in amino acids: CASSEIHRGLETQYF. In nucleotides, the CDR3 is TGTGCCAGCAGTGAGATTCACAGGGGGCTGGAGACCCAGTACTTC.

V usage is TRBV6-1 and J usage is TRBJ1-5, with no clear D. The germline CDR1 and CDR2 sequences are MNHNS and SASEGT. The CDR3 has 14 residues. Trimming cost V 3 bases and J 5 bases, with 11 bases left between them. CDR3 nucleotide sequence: TGTGCCAGCAGTGACCGAGTGAGGGATCAGCCCCAGCATTTT. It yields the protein CASSDRVRDQPQHF.

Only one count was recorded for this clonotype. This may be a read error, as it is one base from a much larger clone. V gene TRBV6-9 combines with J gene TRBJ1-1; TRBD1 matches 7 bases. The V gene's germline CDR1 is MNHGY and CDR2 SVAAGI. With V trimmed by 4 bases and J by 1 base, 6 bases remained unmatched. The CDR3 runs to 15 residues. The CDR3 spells CASSCTTGANTEAFF. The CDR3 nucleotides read TGTGCCAGCAGTTGCACCACAGGGGCGAACACTGAAGCTTTCTTT.

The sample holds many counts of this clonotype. CDR3 loop: CASSVGGGTVEQYF. As DNA, the CDR3 is TGTGCCAGCAGCGTAGGGGGCGGGACTGTGGAGCAGTACTTC. The chain links TRBV9 to TRBJ2-7; the D gene is possibly TRBD2 (6 bases). Trimming cost V 0 bases and J 7 bases, with 14 bases left between them. The V gene's germline CDR1 is SGDLS and CDR2 YYNGEE. The CDR3 contains 14 residues.

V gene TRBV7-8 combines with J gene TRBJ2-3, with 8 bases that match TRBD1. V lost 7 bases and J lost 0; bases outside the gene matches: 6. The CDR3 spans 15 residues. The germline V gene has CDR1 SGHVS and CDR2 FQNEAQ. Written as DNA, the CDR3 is TGTGCCAGCAACTTGTGGACAGGGAGCACAGATACGCAGTATTTT. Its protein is CASNLWTGSTDTQYF.

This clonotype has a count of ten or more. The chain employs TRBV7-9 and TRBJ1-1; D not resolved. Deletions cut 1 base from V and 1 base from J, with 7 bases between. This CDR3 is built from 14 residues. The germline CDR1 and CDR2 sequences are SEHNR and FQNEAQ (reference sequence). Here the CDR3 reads CASSLGGGNTEAFF. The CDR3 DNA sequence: TGTGCCAGCAGCTTAGGCGGAGGGAACACTGAAGCTTTCTTT. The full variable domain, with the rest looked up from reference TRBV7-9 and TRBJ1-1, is DTGVSQNPRHKITKRGQNVTFRCDPISEHNRLYWYRQTLGQGPEFLTYFQNEAQLEKSRLLSDRFSAERPKGSFSTLEIQRTEQGDSAMYLCASSLGGGNTEAFFGQGTRLTVV.

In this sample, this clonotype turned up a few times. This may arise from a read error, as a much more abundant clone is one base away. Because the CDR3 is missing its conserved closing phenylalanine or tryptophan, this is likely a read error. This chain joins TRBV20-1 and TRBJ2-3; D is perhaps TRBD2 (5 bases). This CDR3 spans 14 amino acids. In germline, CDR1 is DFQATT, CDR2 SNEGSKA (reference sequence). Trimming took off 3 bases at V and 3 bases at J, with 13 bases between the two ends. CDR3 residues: CSARARELTDTQYV. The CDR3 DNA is TGCAGTGCTAGGGCAAGGGAGCTGACAGATACGCAGTATGTT.

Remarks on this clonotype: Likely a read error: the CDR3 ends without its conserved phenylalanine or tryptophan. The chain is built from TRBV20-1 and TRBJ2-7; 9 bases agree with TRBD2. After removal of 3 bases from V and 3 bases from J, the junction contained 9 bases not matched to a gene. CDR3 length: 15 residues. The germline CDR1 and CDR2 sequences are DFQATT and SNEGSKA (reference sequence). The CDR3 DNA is TGCAGTGCTAGGGGCCCGGCTAGCGGGGTCTACGAGCAGTACCTC. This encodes CSARGPASGVYEQYL.

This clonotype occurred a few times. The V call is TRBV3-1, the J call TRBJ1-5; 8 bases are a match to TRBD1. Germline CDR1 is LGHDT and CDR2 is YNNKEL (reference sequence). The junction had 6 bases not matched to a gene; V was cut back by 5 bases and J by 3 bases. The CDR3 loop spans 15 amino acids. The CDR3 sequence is CASSDQGAYNQPQHF. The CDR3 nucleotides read TGTGCCAGCAGCGATCAGGGGGCTTACAATCAGCCCCAGCATTTT.

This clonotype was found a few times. CDR3 nucleotide sequence: TGTGCCAGTAGTATATCCCACGGGACCCGCCAATACAATGAGCAGTTCTTC. Translating gives CASSISHGTRQYNEQFF. The chain joins TRBV19 to TRBJ2-1; D possibly uses TRBD1 or TRBD2 (5 bases each). Trimming cost V 2 bases and J 4 bases, with 18 bases left between them. CDR1 and CDR2 (germline): LNHDA, SQIVND (reference sequence). The CDR3 contains 17 residues.

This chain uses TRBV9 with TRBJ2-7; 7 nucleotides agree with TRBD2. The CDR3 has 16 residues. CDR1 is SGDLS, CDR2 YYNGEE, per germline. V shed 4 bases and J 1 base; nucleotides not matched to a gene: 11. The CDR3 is CASSSPGGEGSYEQYF. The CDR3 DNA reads TGTGCCAGCAGCTCCCCAGGCGGGGAGGGTTCCTACGAGCAGTACTTC.

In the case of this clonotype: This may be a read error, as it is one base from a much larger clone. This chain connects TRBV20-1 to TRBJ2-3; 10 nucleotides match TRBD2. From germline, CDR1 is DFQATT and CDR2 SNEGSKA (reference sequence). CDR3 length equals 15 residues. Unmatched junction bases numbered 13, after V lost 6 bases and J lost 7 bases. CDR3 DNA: TGCAGTGCCTCGGTGGTAGCGGGAGGCCCGAATACGCAGTATTTT. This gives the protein CSASVVAGGPNTQYF.

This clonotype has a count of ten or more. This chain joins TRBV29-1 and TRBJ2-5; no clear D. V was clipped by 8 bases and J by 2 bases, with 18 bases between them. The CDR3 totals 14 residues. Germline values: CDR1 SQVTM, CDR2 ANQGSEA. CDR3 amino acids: CSLSTLTDQETQYF. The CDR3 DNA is TGCAGCCTATCGACTTTGACGGATCAAGAGACCCAGTACTTC.

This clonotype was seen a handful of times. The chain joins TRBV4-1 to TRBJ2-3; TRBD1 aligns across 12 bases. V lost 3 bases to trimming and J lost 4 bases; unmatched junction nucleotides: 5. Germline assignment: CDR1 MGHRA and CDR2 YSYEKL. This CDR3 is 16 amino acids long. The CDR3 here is CASSHPGQGASDTQYF. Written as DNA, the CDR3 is TGCGCCAGCAGCCACCCGGGACAGGGGGCTTCAGATACGCAGTATTTT.

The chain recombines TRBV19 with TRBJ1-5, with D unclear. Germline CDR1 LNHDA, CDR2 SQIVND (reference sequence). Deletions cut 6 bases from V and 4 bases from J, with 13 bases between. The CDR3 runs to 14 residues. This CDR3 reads CASRVDGWNQPQHF. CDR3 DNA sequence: TGTGCCAGTAGGGTTGATGGTTGGAATCAGCCCCAGCATTTT. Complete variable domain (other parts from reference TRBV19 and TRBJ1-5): DGGITQSPKYLFRKEGQNVTLSCEQNLNHDAMYWYRQDPGQGLRLIYYSQIVNDFQKGDIAEGYSVSREKKESFPLTVTSAQKNPTAFYLCASRVDGWNQPQHFGDGTRLSIL.

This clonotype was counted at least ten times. The CDR3 DNA is TGTGCCAGCAGCTTATCCGGGGGGAACTCCTACAATGAGCAGTTCTTC. It is translated as CASSLSGGNSYNEQFF. The J gene is TRBJ2-1, the V gene TRBV7-2; 7 bases match TRBD2. Germline-derived CDR1 and CDR2 are SGHTA and FQGNSA. Germline trimming cut 2 bases from V and 0 bases from J; bases unmatched to any gene: 4. The CDR3 consists of 16 residues.

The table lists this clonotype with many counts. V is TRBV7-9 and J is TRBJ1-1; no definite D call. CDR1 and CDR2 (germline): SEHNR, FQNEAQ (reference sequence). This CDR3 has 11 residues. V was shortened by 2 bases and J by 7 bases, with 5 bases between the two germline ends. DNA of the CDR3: TGTGCCAGCAGCTTACGACGTGAAGCTTTCTTT. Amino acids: CASSLRREAFF. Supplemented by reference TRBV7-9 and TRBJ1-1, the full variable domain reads DTGVSQNPRHKITKRGQNVTFRCDPISEHNRLYWYRQTLGQGPEFLTYFQNEAQLEKSRLLSDRFSAERPKGSFSTLEIQRTEQGDSAMYLCASSLRREAFFGQGTRLTVV.

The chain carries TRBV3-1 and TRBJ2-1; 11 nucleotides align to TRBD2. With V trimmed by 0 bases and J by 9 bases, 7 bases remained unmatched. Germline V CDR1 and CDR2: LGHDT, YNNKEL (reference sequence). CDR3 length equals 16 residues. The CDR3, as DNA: TGTGCCAGCAGCCAAGATCAACTAGCGGGAGAGGGTGAGCAGTTCTTC. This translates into CASSQDQLAGEGEQFF.

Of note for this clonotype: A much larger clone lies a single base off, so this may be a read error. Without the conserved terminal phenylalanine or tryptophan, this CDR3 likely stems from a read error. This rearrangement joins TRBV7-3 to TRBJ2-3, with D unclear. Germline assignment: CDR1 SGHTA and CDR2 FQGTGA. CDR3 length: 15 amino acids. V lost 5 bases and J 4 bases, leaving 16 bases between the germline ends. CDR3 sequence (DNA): TGTGCCAGCAGCGACCCCCTTGAGCACGCAGATACGCAGTATTCT. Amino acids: CASSDPLEHADTQYS.

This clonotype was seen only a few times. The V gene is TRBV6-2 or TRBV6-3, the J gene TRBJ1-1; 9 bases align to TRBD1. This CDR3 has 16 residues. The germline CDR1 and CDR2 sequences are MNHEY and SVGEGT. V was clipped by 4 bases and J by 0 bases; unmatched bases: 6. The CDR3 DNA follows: TGTGCCAGCAGTTTTTCGGGACAGGGTATGAACACTGAAGCTTTCTTT. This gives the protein CASSFSGQGMNTEAFF.

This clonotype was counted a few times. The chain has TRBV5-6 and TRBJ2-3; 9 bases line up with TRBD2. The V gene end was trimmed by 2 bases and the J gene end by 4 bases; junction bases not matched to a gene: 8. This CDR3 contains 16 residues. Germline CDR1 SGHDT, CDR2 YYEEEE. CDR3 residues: CASSLLLRGGADTQYF. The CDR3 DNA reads TGTGCCAGCAGCTTATTGTTGCGGGGGGGCGCAGATACGCAGTATTTT. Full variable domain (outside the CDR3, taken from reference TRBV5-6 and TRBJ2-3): DAGVTQSPTHLIKTRGQQVTLRCSPKSGHDTVSWYQQALGQGPQFIFQYYEEEERQRGNFPDRFSGHQFPNYSSELNVNALLLGDSALYLCASSLLLRGGADTQYFGPGTRLTVL.

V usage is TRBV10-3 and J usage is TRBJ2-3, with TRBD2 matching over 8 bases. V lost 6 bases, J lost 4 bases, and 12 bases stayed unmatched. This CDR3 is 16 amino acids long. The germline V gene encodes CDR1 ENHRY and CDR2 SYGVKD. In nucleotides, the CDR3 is TGTGCCATCAGCCTCGTTGCGGGGGGCAGGGCAGATACGCAGTATTTT. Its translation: CAISLVAGGRADTQYF.

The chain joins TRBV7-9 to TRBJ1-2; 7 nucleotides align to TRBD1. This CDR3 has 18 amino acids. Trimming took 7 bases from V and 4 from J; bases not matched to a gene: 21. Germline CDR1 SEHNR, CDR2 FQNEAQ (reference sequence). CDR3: CASNWDSRARTIGYGYTF. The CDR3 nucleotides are TGTGCCAGCAACTGGGACAGCAGGGCGAGGACGATCGGCTATGGCTACACCTTC. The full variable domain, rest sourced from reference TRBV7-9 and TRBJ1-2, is DTGVSQNPRHKITKRGQNVTFRCDPISEHNRLYWYRQTLGQGPEFLTYFQNEAQLEKSRLLSDRFSAERPKGSFSTLEIQRTEQGDSAMYLCASNWDSRARTIGYGYTFGSGTRLTVV.

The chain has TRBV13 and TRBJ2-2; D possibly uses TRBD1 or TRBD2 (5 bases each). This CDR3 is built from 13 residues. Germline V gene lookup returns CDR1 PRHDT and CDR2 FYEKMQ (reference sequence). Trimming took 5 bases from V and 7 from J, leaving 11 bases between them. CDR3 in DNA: TGTGCCAGCAGCCCTGGGACCGGCGGGGAGCTGTTTTTT. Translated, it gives CASSPGTGGELFF. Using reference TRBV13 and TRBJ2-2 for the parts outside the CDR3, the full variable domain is AAGVIQSPRHLIKEKRETATLKCYPIPRHDTVYWYQQGPGQDPQFLISFYEKMQSDKGSIPDRFSAQQFSDYHSELNMSSLELGDSALYFCASSPGTGGELFFGEGSRLTVL.

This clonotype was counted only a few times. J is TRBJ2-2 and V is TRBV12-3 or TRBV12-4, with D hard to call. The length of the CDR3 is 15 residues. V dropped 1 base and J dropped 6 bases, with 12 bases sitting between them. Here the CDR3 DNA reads TGTGCCAGCAGTTTAGGTAGCTTTACGCCCGGGGAGCTGTTTTTT. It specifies CASSLGSFTPGELFF.

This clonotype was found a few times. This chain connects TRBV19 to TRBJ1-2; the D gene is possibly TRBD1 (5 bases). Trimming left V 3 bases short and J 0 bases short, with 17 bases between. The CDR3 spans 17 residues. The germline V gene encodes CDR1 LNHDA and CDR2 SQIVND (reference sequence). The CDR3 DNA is TGTGCCAGTAGTATCCTCATTAGGGGCTCAGCTAACTATGGCTACACCTTC. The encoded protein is CASSILIRGSANYGYTF.

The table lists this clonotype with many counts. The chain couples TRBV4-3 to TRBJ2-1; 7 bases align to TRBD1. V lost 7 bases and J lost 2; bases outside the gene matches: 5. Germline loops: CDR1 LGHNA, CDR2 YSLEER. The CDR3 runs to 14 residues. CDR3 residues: CASTAGTAYNEQFF. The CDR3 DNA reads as TGCGCCAGCACAGCCGGGACAGCCTACAATGAGCAGTTCTTC.